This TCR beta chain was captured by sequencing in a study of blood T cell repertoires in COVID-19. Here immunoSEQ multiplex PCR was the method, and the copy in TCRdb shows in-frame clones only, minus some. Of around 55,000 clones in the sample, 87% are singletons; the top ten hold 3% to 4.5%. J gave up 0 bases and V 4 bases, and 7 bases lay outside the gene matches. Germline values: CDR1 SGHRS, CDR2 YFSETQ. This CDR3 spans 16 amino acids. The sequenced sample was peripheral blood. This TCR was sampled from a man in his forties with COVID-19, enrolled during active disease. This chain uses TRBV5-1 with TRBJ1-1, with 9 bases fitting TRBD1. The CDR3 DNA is TGCGCCAGCAGCCCGGGACAGGGATCTTTGAACACTGAAGCTTTCTTT. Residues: CASSPGQGSLNTEAFF.